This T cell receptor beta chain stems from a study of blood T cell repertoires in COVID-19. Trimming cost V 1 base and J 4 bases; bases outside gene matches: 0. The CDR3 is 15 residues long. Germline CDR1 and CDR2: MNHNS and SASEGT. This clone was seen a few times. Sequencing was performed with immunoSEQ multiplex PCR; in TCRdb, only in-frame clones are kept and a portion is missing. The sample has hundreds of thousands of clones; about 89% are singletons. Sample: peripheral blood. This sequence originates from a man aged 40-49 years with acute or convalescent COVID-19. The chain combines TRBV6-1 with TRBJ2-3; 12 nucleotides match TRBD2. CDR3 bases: TGTGCCAGCAGTGAAGGGACTAGCGGGGCAGATACGCAGTATTTT. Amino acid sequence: CASSEGTSGADTQYF.